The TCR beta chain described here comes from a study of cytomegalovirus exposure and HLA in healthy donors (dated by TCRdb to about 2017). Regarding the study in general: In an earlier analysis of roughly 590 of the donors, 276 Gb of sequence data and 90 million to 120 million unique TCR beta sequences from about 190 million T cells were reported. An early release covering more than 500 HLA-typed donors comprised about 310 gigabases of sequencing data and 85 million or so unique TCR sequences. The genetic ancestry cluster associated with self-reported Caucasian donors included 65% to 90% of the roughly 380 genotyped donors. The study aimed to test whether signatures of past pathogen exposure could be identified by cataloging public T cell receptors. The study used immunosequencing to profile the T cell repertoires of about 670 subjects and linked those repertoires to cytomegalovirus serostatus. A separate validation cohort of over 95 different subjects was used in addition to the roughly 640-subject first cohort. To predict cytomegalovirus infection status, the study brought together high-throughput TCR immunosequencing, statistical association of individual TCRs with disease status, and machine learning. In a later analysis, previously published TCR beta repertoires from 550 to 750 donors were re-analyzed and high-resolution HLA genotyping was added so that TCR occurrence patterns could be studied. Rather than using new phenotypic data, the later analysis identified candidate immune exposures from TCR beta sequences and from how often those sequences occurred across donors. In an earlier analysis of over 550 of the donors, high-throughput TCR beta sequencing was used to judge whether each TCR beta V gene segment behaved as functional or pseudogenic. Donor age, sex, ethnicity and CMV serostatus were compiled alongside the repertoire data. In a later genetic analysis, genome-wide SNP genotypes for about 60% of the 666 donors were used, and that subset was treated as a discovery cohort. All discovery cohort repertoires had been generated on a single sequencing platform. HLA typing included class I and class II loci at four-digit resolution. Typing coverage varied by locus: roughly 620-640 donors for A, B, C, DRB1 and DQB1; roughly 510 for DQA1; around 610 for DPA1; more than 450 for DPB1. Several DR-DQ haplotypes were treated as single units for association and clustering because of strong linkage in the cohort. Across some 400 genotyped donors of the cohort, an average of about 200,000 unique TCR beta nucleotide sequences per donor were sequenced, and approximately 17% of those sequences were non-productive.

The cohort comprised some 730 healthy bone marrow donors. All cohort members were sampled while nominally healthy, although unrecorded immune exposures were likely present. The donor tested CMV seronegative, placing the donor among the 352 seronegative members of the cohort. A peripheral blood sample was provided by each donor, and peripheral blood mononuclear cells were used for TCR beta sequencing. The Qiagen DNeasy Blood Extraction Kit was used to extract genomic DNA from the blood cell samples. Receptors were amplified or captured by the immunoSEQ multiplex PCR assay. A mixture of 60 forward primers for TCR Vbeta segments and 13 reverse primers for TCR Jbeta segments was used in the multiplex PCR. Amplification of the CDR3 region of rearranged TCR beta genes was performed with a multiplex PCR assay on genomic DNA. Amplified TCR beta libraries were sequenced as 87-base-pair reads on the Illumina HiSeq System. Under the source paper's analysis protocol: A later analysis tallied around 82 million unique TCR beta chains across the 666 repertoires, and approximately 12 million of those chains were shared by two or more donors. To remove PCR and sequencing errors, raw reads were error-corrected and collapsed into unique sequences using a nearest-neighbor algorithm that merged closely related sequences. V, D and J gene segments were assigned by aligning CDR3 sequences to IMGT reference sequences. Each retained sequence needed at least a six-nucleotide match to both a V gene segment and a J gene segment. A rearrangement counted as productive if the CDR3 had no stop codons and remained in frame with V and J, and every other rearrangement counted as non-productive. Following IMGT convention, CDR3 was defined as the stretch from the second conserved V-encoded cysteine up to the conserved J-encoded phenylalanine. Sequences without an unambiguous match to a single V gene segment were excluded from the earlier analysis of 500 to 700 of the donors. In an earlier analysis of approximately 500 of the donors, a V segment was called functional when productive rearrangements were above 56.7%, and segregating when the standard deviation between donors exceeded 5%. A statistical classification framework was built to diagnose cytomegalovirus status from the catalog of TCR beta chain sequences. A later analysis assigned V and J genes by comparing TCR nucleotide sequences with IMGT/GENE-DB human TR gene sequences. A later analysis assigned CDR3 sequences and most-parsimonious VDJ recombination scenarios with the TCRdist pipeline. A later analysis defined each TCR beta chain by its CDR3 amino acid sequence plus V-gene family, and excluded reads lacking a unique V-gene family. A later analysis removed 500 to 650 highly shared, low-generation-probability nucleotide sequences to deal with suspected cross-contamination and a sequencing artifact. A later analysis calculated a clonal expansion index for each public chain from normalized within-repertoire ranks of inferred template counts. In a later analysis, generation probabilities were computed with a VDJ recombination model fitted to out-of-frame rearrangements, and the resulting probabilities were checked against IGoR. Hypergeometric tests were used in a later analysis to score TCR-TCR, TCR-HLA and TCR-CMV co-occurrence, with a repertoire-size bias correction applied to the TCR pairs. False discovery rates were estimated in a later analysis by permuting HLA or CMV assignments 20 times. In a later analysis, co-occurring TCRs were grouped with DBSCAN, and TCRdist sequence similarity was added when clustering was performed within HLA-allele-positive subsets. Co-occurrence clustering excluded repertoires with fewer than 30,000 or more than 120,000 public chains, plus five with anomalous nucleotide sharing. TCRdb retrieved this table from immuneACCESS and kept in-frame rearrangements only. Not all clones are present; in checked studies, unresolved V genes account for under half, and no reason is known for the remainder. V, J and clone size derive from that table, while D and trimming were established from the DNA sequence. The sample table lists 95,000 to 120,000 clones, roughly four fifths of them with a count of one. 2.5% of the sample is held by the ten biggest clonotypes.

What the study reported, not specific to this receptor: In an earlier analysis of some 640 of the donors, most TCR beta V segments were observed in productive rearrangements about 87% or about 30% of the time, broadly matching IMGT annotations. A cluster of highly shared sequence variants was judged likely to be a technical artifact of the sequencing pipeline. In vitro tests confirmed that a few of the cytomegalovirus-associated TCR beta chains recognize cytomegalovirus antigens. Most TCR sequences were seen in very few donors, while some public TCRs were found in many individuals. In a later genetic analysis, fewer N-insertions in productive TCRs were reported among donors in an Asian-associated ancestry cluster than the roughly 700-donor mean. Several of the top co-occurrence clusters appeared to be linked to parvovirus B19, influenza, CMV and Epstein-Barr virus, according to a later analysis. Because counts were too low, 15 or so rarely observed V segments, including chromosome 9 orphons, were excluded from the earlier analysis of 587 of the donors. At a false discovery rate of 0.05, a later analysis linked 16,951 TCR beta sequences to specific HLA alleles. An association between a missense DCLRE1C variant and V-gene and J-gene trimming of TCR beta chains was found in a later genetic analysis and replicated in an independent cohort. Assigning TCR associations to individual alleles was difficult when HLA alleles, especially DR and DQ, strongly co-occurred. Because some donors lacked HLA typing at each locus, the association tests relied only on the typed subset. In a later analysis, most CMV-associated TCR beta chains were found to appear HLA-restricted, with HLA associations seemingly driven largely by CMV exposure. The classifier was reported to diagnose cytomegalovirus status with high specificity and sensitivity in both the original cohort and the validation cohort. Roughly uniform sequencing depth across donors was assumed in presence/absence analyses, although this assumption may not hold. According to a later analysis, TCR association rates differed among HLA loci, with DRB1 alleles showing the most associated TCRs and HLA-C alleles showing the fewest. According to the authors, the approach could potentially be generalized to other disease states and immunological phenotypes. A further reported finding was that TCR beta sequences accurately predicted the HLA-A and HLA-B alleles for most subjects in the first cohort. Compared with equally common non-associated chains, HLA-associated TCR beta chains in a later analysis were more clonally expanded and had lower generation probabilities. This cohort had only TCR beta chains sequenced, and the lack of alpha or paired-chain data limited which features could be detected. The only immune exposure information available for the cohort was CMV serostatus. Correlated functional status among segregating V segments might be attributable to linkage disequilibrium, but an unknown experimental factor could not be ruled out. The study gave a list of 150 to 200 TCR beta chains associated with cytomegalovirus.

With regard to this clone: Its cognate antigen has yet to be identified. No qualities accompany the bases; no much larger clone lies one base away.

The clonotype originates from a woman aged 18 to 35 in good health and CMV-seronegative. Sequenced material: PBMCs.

The CDR3 in this case is CASSVETGYTEGYTF. The nucleotides read TGTGCCAGCAGCGTCGAGACAGGGTACACAGAAGGCTACACCTTC. The sequence is built from TRBV9 and TRBJ1-2, with 7 central nucleotides matching TRBD1. After removal of 2 bases from V and 8 bases from J, the junction retains 12 bases not matched to a gene. The CDR3 numbers 15 residues from cysteine through phenylalanine. Of all the DNA, just the CDR3 is kept, 45 bases in frame from base 1. CDR1 and CDR2 are read off the germline V gene as SGDLS and YYNGEE.